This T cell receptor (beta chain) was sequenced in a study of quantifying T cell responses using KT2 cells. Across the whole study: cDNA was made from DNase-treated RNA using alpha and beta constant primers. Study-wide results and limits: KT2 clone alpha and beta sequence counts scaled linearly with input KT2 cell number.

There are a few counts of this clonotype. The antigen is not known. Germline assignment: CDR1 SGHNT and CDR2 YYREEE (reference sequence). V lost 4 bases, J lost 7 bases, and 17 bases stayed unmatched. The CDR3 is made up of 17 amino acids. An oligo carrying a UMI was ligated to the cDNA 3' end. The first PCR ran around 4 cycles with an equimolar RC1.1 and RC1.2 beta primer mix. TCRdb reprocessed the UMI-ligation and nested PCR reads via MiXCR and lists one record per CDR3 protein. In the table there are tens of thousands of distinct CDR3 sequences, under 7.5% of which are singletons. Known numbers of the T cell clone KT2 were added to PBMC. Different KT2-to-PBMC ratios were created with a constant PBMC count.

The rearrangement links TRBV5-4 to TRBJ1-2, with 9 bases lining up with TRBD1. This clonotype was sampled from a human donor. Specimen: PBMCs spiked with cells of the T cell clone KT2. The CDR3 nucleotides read TGTGCCAGCAGCCCGGATTACGGACAGGGGATCAACGGTGGCTACACCTTC. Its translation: CASSPDYGQGINGGYTF.